Sequencing of this T cell receptor (beta chain) was carried out in a study of T cell changes during pregnancy in multiple sclerosis. Using immunoSEQ multiplex PCR, the repertoire was profiled, and TCRdb retains in-frame clones only, with some absent. The table includes some 62,000 clones, around 92% detected once. V shed 7 bases, J shed 8 bases, and the junction held 13 bases outside the gene matches. The CDR3 has 15 residues. CDR1 MDHEN and CDR2 SYDVKM come from the germline V gene. The starting material was peripheral blood, obtained in the second trimester of pregnancy. This TCR came from a female donor in good health, enrolled as a control in a pregnancy study. The gene calls are TRBV28 and TRBJ2-1; 8 bases line up with TRBD2. The CDR3 DNA sequence: TGTGCCAGCAAACAAACCGGGACTAGAGACGATGAGCAGTTCTTC. Amino acid sequence: CASKQTGTRDDEQFF. The full variable domain, its missing parts supplied by reference TRBV28 and TRBJ2-1, is DVKVTQSSRYLVKRTGEKVFLECVQDMDHENMFWYRQDPGLGLRLIYFSYDVKMKEKGDIPEGYSVSREKKERFSLILESASTNQTSMYLCASKQTGTRDDEQFFGPGTRLTVL.